These 23 T cell receptor beta chains were all obtained from the same sample, sequenced in a study of blood T cells in healthy people across ages. Using a J-beta primer mix together with a sample-barcoded 5' primer, a second PCR was run for roughly 7 to 11 cycles. TCRdb re-derived calls from the 5' RACE reads in MiXCR, one entry per CDR3 protein. The sample has fewer than 950,000 distinct CDR3 sequences; roughly 53% are singletons. Sequencing was carried out using blood. All receptors derive from a man older than 75 in good health.

This clonotype was recorded a few times. This rearrangement joins TRBV29-1 to TRBJ2-7, with TRBD1 as a possible D gene (5 bases). The V end was cut by 5 bases, the J end by 0 bases, with 11 bases between. The germline gives CDR1 SQVTM, CDR2 ANQGSEA. There are 13 residues in the CDR3. The chain's CDR3 is CSVYYQGSYEQYF. The CDR3 nucleotides read TGCAGCGTTTACTATCAGGGCTCCTACGAGCAGTACTTC.

CDR3 sequence: CASSNPGTGDYGYTF. The CDR3 DNA follows: TGTGCCAGCAGTAACCCCGGGACAGGGGACTATGGCTACACCTTC. The chain combines TRBV6-5 with TRBJ1-2, with TRBD1 matching 10 bases. The CDR3 contains 15 residues. Germline loops: CDR1 MNHEY, CDR2 SVGAGI. V was clipped by 5 bases and J by 3 bases; unmatched bases: 6.

The chain combines TRBV7-3 with TRBJ2-1; possibly TRBD2 for D (5 bases). V shed 2 bases and J shed 6 bases, with 14 bases lying between them. The CDR3 has 15 amino acids. The germline gives CDR1 SGHTA, CDR2 FQGTGA. The CDR3 loop reads CASSLGPGIFNEQFF. CDR3 sequence (DNA): TGTGCCAGCAGCTTAGGACCGGGGATATTCAATGAGCAGTTCTTC.

The genes are TRBV20-1 and TRBJ1-2; no reliable D call. The CDR3 has 14 amino acids. V was shortened by 3 bases and J by 1 base, with 12 bases between the two germline ends. Germline V gene sequence: CDR1 DFQATT, CDR2 SNEGSKA (reference sequence). The CDR3 bases are TGCAGTGCTAGGTTGGGCGGGTTTAACTATGGCTACACCTTC. It encodes CSARLGGFNYGYTF.

The chain joins TRBV28 to TRBJ2-7; a weak D match, TRBD1 (6 bases). In germline, CDR1 is MDHEN, CDR2 SYDVKM. Trimming left V 8 bases short and J 6 bases short, with 11 bases between. CDR3 length: 11 residues. The CDR3 DNA reads TGTGCCAGCGGGACAACCGGCGAGCAGTACTTC. Its translation is CASGTTGEQYF.

This clonotype came up a few times. The chain recombines TRBV29-1 with TRBJ2-5; D not resolved. Trimming stripped 6 bases from V and 1 base from J, with 15 bases between. Germline-derived CDR1 and CDR2 are SQVTM and ANQGSEA. The length of the CDR3 is 14 residues. The CDR3 region is CSVPSRITQETQYF. As DNA, the CDR3 is TGCAGCGTACCAAGTCGAATCACCCAAGAGACCCAGTACTTC.

The V and J genes are TRBV5-1 and TRBJ2-2; D might be TRBD2 (5 bases). The ends were cut back, 4 bases at V and 5 bases at J, with 21 bases in the middle. Germline CDR1 is SGHRS and CDR2 is YFSETQ. The length of the CDR3 is 17 residues. This CDR3 is CASSPSRVGEKTGELFF. CDR3 DNA sequence: TGCGCCAGCAGCCCCTCCCGAGTGGGAGAGAAAACCGGGGAGCTGTTTTTT.

This chain joins TRBV7-9 and TRBJ2-3; maybe TRBD2 (6 bases). From germline, CDR1 is SEHNR and CDR2 FQNEAQ (reference sequence). CDR3 size: 12 residues. Trimming pared 6 bases from V and 11 bases from J, leaving 15 bases between. The CDR3 region is CASSSPWGGQYF. The CDR3 nucleotides are TGTGCCAGCAGTTCGCCCTGGGGAGGGCAGTATTTT.

The chain carries TRBV19 and TRBJ1-5, with 8 positions matching TRBD1. J was trimmed by 6 bases and V by 10 bases; bases with no gene match: 2. Germline V gene lookup returns CDR1 LNHDA and CDR2 SQIVND (reference sequence). This CDR3 contains 11 residues. Written as DNA, the CDR3 is TGTGCCACGGGGACAGGTCAGCCCCAGCATTTT. Translated, it gives CATGTGQPQHF. The complete variable domain, with remaining parts taken from reference TRBV19 and TRBJ1-5, reads DGGITQSPKYLFRKEGQNVTLSCEQNLNHDAMYWYRQDPGQGLRLIYYSQIVNDFQKGDIAEGYSVSREKKESFPLTVTSAQKNPTAFYLCATGTGQPQHFGDGTRLSIL.

Details on this clonotype: This clone may be a read error of a much larger clone one base away. The chain is built from TRBV10-3 and TRBJ2-1; D gene ambiguous. This CDR3 is built from 13 residues. CDR1 is ENHRY, CDR2 SYGVKD, per germline. CDR3 loop: CAIGESSDYQQFF. The CDR3 nucleotides read TGTGCCATCGGTGAGTCTTCAGATTACCAGCAGTTCTTC.

The sample holds one count of this clonotype. The chain carries TRBV28 and TRBJ1-4; a weak D match, TRBD1 (5 bases). Germline CDR1 and CDR2: MDHEN and SYDVKM. V lost 7 bases and J 2 bases, leaving 14 bases between the germline ends. The CDR3 totals 15 residues. As DNA, the CDR3 is TGTGCCAGCAACGTGGGACGGGAGACTAATGAAAAACTGTTTTTT. Protein product: CASNVGRETNEKLFF.

The genes are TRBV6-5 and TRBJ2-1; the D gene is possibly TRBD2 (5 bases). This CDR3 is built from 13 residues. The germline V gene encodes CDR1 MNHEY and CDR2 SVGAGI. V lost 0 bases and J lost 11, with 11 bases in between. The CDR3 DNA follows: TGTGCCAGCAGTTACTCTCAAGAGGGAAAGCAGTTCTTC. Translation gives CASSYSQEGKQFF.

The chain combines TRBV5-1 with TRBJ2-3; weak D call: TRBD1 (6 bases). Trimming stripped 4 bases from V and 14 bases from J, with 17 bases between. CDR3 size: 12 residues. Germline V gene sequence: CDR1 SGHRS, CDR2 YFSETQ. The CDR3 bases are TGCGCCAGCAGCCCCGCGGCAGGGGACGCGTATTTT. Protein product: CASSPAAGDAYF.

This chain joins TRBV9 and TRBJ2-4; weak D call: TRBD2 (5 bases). TRBJ2-5 matches the DNA end more closely, so the J call is doubtful. Germline CDR1 reads SGDLS; CDR2 reads YYNGEE. There are 13 residues in the CDR3. Here the CDR3 DNA reads TGTGCCAGCAGCCTGGGGAGTGCGGAGACCCAGTACTTC. Residues: CASSLGSAETQYF.

The genes are TRBV28 and TRBJ2-3; D might be TRBD2 (6 bases). The CDR3 length is 15 residues. CDR1 and CDR2 (germline): MDHEN, SYDVKM. Trimming shortened V by 4 bases and J by 0 bases, and 11 bases separated the two germline ends. CDR3 loop: CASSSAGTSTDTQYF. CDR3 nucleotides: TGTGCCAGCAGTTCGGCCGGGACTAGCACAGATACGCAGTATTTT.

This clonotype was recorded at least ten times. The CDR3 loop reads CSAFSPGGQETQYF. In DNA form, the CDR3 reads TGCAGCGCCTTTAGTCCAGGGGGACAAGAGACCCAGTACTTC. The chain couples TRBV29-1 to TRBJ2-5; 7 bases match TRBD1. The CDR3 is made up of 14 amino acids. The junction had 10 bases not matched to a gene; V was cut back by 7 bases and J by 2 bases. Germline V gene lookup returns CDR1 SQVTM and CDR2 ANQGSEA.

The chain couples TRBV20-1 to TRBJ1-5; TRBD1 might be the D (6 bases). The CDR3 totals 14 residues. Germline V CDR1 and CDR2: DFQATT, SNEGSKA (reference sequence). Trimming took 4 bases from V and 2 from J, leaving 12 bases between them. CDR3 loop: CSATPGEGNQPQHF. CDR3 coding DNA: TGCAGTGCTACCCCAGGGGAGGGCAATCAGCCCCAGCATTTT.

The chain is built from TRBV21-1 and TRBJ2-5; no DNA check was done on the table's D call, TRBD2. Judging by the DNA end, TRBJ2-7 fits better; the J call may be wrong. TRBV21-1 is noted as a pseudogene. The length of the CDR3 is 20 residues. In DNA form, the CDR3 reads TGTGCCAGCAGCAAAGAGAGGGGGGGGGGACTAGCGGGAGGAATCCACGAGCAGTACTTC. This sequence encodes CASSKERGGGLAGGIHEQYF.

The chain's CDR3 is CASSQDARPYNEQYF. DNA of the CDR3: TGTGCCAGCAGCCAAGACGCGCGTCCCTACAATGAGCAGTACTTC. The chain links TRBV3-1 to TRBJ2-1, with D unresolved. The J call may be in error: the DNA end matches TRBJ2-7 better. The CDR3 totals 15 residues. CDR1 LGHDT and CDR2 YNNKEL come from the germline V gene (reference sequence).

The chain employs TRBV7-2 and TRBJ2-1; TRBD2 is a possible D gene (5 bases). The CDR3 covers 14 residues. V lost 5 bases and J lost 2, with 10 bases in between. The germline V gene has CDR1 SGHTA and CDR2 FQGNSA. The CDR3 bases are TGTGCCAGCAGCCCCTACGGGGCCTACAATGAGCAGTTCTTC. This gives the protein CASSPYGAYNEQFF.

This clonotype was picked up a small number of times. V gene TRBV5-1 combines with J gene TRBJ2-1; 7 bases are a match to TRBD2. The germline V gene encodes CDR1 SGHRS and CDR2 YFSETQ. V dropped 2 bases and J dropped 3; count of bases not matched to a gene: 5. This CDR3 has 15 amino acids. The CDR3 nucleotides read TGCGCCAGCAGCTTAGCTAGCGGCCTCTACAATGAGCAGTTCTTC. It codes for CASSLASGLYNEQFF.

V is TRBV20-1 and J is TRBJ2-1; the match to TRBD2 covers 9 bases. V lost 3 bases, J lost 3 bases, and 9 bases stayed unmatched. This CDR3 has 16 residues. The germline gives CDR1 DFQATT, CDR2 SNEGSKA (reference sequence). The CDR3 region has the DNA TGCAGTGCTAGGGCGGGGGGGAGCGGAGGCTACAATGAGCAGTTCTTC. Its translation: CSARAGGSGGYNEQFF.

In this sample, this clonotype turned up once. The chain joins TRBV9 to TRBJ2-4; 7 bases are shared with TRBD1. Losses at the gene ends were 0 bases for V and 5 bases for J; bases not matched to a gene: 2. Germline loops: CDR1 SGDLS, CDR2 YYNGEE. The CDR3 length is 14 residues. CDR3 nucleotide sequence: TGTGCCAGCAGCGTAGGAGGGGGCGAAAACATTCAGTACTTC. Protein product: CASSVGGGENIQYF.